Following are 32 T cell receptor beta chains from one sample sequenced in a study of blood T cell repertoires in COVID-19. This table comes from immunoSEQ multiplex PCR, and its TCRdb copy is limited to in-frame clones, with some not included. This sample carries roughly 26,000 clones, about 90% of them seen once, and the ten largest clones take 2.5% to 3%. Specimen: peripheral blood. These receptors were obtained from a human donor in a cohort sampled during active COVID-19.

The chain carries TRBV6-2 or TRBV6-3 and TRBJ1-1; D ambiguous. This CDR3 has 13 amino acids. V gave up 5 bases and J gave up 6 bases, with 13 bases separating them. Per the germline V gene, CDR1 is MNHEY and CDR2 is SVGEGT. In DNA, the CDR3 is TGTGCCAGCAGTATGTCGGGGAGCGCTGAAGCTTTCTTT. This codes for CASSMSGSAEAFF.

The chain recombines TRBV24-1 with TRBJ2-1; TRBD2 matches 9 bases. CDR3 size: 14 residues. Trimming removed 10 bases from V and 7 bases from J; junction bases left unmatched: 10. Germline CDR1 reads KGHDR; CDR2 reads SFDVKD. CDR3 DNA: TGTGCCACGGGCGGCGGGGGGGCGAGGAATGAGCAGTTCTTC. As protein: CATGGGGARNEQFF.

This chain uses TRBV15 with TRBJ2-5, with D possibly matching TRBD1 (5 bases). The germline V gene has CDR1 LNHNV and CDR2 YYDKDF (reference sequence). V was cut by 0 bases and J by 1 base, with 15 bases left in between. The CDR3 extends over 17 amino acids. CDR3 sequence: CATSRERQAGPQETQYF. CDR3 nucleotides: TGTGCCACCAGCAGAGAGAGGCAGGCAGGGCCCCAAGAGACCCAGTACTTC.

This CDR3 is CASRTTGQGTYEQYF. The CDR3 bases are TGTGCCAGCAGAACCACGGGACAGGGGACCTACGAGCAGTACTTC. The rearrangement uses TRBV5-8 and TRBJ2-7; the match to TRBD1 covers 10 bases. CDR1 and CDR2 from the germline V gene are SGHTS and YDEGEE. V lost 5 bases and J lost 2; bases outside the gene matches: 7. The length of the CDR3 is 15 residues.

The chain carries TRBV18 and TRBJ1-6, with D perhaps TRBD1 (5 bases). V was pared by 3 bases and J by 14 bases, with 11 bases between. The CDR3 is 12 amino acids. CDR1 is KGHSH and CDR2 is LQKENI in the germline V gene. CDR3 in amino acids: CASSPQGGTLHF. The CDR3 DNA reads as TGTGCCAGCTCACCTCAGGGAGGCACCCTCCACTTT.

The V call is TRBV29-1, the J call TRBJ1-5; unclear D gene. Germline loops: CDR1 SQVTM, CDR2 ANQGSEA. The V and J ends lost 4 bases and 0 bases respectively, with 4 bases between them. The CDR3 is made up of 12 amino acids. The CDR3 DNA sequence: TGCAGCGTTGGAGGTAGCAATCAGCCCCAGCATTTT. Its translation: CSVGGSNQPQHF.

The CDR3 spells CASSPLTGDGYTF. The CDR3 region has the DNA TGTGCCAGCTCACCACTGACAGGGGATGGCTACACCTTC. V gene TRBV18 combines with J gene TRBJ1-2; 8 positions agree with TRBD1. The ends lost 1 base at V and 6 bases at J; junction bases unmatched: 1. Germline V gives CDR1 KGHSH, CDR2 LQKENI. The length of the CDR3 is 13 residues. Full variable domain (rest looked up from reference TRBV18 and TRBJ1-2): NAGVMQNPRHLVRRRGQEARLRCSPMKGHSHVYWYRQLPEEGLKFMVYLQKENIIDESGMPKERFSAEFPKEGPSILRIQQVVRGDSAAYFCASSPLTGDGYTFGSGTRLTVV.

V is TRBV5-4 and J is TRBJ2-7; 8 bases agree with TRBD2. CDR1 SGHNT and CDR2 YYREEE come from the germline V gene (reference sequence). This CDR3 contains 16 residues. The V segment lost 4 bases and the J segment 9 bases; nucleotides outside the gene matches: 18. The CDR3 is CASSAGGGTLDHRQYF. DNA for the CDR3: TGTGCCAGCAGCGCCGGGGGGGGGACACTGGATCACCGGCAGTACTTC.

The chain uses TRBV19 and TRBJ2-7; the D is unclear. This CDR3 is 13 amino acids long. Trimming removed 9 bases at V and 7 bases at J, with 19 bases between. Germline V lookup: CDR1 LNHDA, CDR2 SQIVND (reference sequence). The CDR3: CARPFTAPREQYV. In DNA, the CDR3 is TGTGCCAGACCCTTCACAGCTCCTCGGGAGCAGTACGTC.

The chain employs TRBV19 and TRBJ1-4, with 8 nucleotides matching TRBD1. Looked up from germline, CDR1 is LNHDA and CDR2 is SQIVND (reference sequence). This CDR3 region has 16 residues. J lost 2 bases, V lost 7 bases, and 9 bases had no gene match. Here the CDR3 reads CASKTGAWGTNEKLFF. DNA for the CDR3: TGTGCCAGTAAGACAGGGGCATGGGGTACTAATGAAAAACTGTTTTTT.

V gene TRBV18 combines with J gene TRBJ2-7, with 7 bases matching TRBD1. With V trimmed by 2 bases and J by 0 bases, 4 bases remained unmatched. The germline V gene encodes CDR1 KGHSH and CDR2 LQKENI. CDR3 length equals 15 residues. The DNA for the CDR3 is TGTGCCAGCTCACCAGGACAGGCCACCTCCTACGAGCAGTACGTC. It translates to CASSPGQATSYEQYV.

This chain links TRBV6-5 with TRBJ1-1; no reliable D call. The CDR3 length is 10 residues. The V end lost 6 bases, the J end lost 10 bases, and 9 bases lay between the germline ends. Looked up from germline, CDR1 is MNHEY and CDR2 is SVGAGI. The DNA of the CDR3 is TGTGCCAGCAGCCAGCGGGTAGCTTTCTTT. Amino acids: CASSQRVAFF.

This clone was counted once. The chain has TRBV6-1 and TRBJ1-4; TRBD1 is a possible D gene (5 bases). The CDR3 length is 15 residues. Trimming took 2 bases from V and 10 from J, leaving 17 bases between them. In germline, CDR1 is MNHNS, CDR2 SASEGT. In nucleotides, the CDR3 is TGTGCCAGCAGTGAATATGAGGGGTCGGGGGGAAAACTGTTTTTT. This sequence encodes CASSEYEGSGGKLFF.

This sequence joins TRBV10-3 and TRBJ1-4, with TRBD1 as a possible D gene (6 bases). The V end lost 0 bases, the J end lost 7 bases, and 18 bases lay between the germline ends. CDR3 size: 17 residues. The germline V gene has CDR1 ENHRY and CDR2 SYGVKD. Here the CDR3 reads CAISESFSSQGREKLFF. The DNA for the CDR3 is TGTGCCATCAGTGAGTCGTTTTCGTCGCAGGGGCGTGAAAAACTGTTTTTT.

The chain combines TRBV9 with TRBJ1-4; D is unclear. CDR1 is SGDLS and CDR2 is YYNGEE in the germline V gene. V gave up 0 bases and J gave up 8 bases, with 8 bases separating them. There are 13 residues in the CDR3. The CDR3 spells CASSVAYGEKLFF. Written as DNA, the CDR3 is TGTGCCAGCAGCGTAGCTTACGGGGAAAAACTGTTTTTT.

This chain uses TRBV3-1 (or the pseudogene TRBV3-2) with TRBJ1-5, with D maybe TRBD1 (5 bases). Germline CDR1 LGHDT, CDR2 YNNKEL (reference sequence). The CDR3 loop spans 14 amino acids. With 4 bases removed from V and 9 bases from J, the gap between germline ends came to 16 bases. For the CDR3, the DNA is TGTGCCAGCAGCCGGTCCCAGGGAAAGGGGCCCCAGCATTTT. As protein: CASSRSQGKGPQHF.

The J gene is TRBJ1-3, the V gene TRBV5-1; no definite D call. The CDR3 loop spans 14 amino acids. Trimming took 5 bases from V and 2 from J, leaving 11 bases between them. The germline V gene has CDR1 SGHRS and CDR2 YFSETQ. The CDR3 protein is CASRRLATGNTIYF. The CDR3 coding sequence is TGCGCCAGCAGGAGGCTGGCAACTGGAAACACCATATATTTT.

The genes are TRBV11-2 and TRBJ2-1, with 8 bases aligning to TRBD2. This CDR3 is 15 amino acids long. Unmatched junction bases numbered 5, after V lost 5 bases and J lost 2 bases. Per germline, CDR1 SGHAT and CDR2 FQNNGV. Here the CDR3 DNA reads TGTGCCAGCAGCGAAGCGGGACTAGCCTACAATGAGCAGTTCTTC. Translated: CASSEAGLAYNEQFF.

This chain uses TRBV5-5 with TRBJ2-4; 9 bases agree with TRBD1. CDR3 length: 16 residues. Trimming took 3 bases from V and 2 from J; bases not matched to a gene: 6. Germline V gives CDR1 SGHKS, CDR2 YYEKEE (reference sequence). The CDR3: CASSWDRVGTKNIQYF. CDR3 sequence (DNA): TGTGCCAGCAGCTGGGACAGGGTCGGGACCAAAAACATTCAGTACTTC.

This clone was counted between two and nine times. The chain joins TRBV6-2 or TRBV6-3 to TRBJ1-2; possibly TRBD1 for D (5 bases). Trimming left V 5 bases short and J 14 bases short, with 12 bases between. The length of the CDR3 is 10 residues. CDR1 and CDR2 from the germline V gene are MNHEY and SVGEGT. In nucleotides, the CDR3 is TGTGCCAGCAGTGCCTGGGCAGGGACCTTC. Its protein product is CASSAWAGTF.

The genes are TRBV15 and TRBJ2-1; 14 positions agree with TRBD2. J lost 10 bases, V lost 3 bases, and 2 bases had no gene match. CDR3 size: 14 residues. The germline V gene encodes CDR1 LNHNV and CDR2 YYDKDF (reference sequence). DNA of the CDR3: TGTGCCACCAGCAGGGGACTAGCGGGGGACGAGCAGTTCTTC. Amino acids: CATSRGLAGDEQFF.

As concerns this clone: A junction end diverges from the germline sequence, so it may reflect a read error. V gene TRBV5-1 combines with J gene TRBJ1-6; D is unclear. The CDR3 runs to 15 residues. Germline V gene data show CDR1 as SGHRS and CDR2 as YFSETQ. The CDR3 region is CASSLDTVYHSPLHF. Here the CDR3 DNA reads TGCGCCAGCAGCTTGGATACGGTCTATCATTCACCCCTCCACTTT. The full variable domain, completed using reference TRBV5-1 and TRBJ1-6, is KAGVTQTPRYLIKTRGQQVTLSCSPISGHRSVSWYQQTPGQGLQFLFEYFSETQRNKGNFPGRFSGRQFSNSRSEMNVSTLELGDSALYLCASSLDTVYHSPLHFGNGTRLTVT.

The rearrangement uses TRBV6-5 and TRBJ1-6; no reliable D call. Germline V gene data show CDR1 as MNHEY and CDR2 as SVGAGI. The CDR3 runs 13 residues. V dropped 4 bases and J dropped 7 bases, with 8 bases sitting between them. In DNA, the CDR3 is TGTGCCAGCAGTTCCCAGAAAAATTCACCCCTCCACTTT. Its protein is CASSSQKNSPLHF.

V usage is TRBV19 and J usage is TRBJ1-3, with 10 bases aligning to TRBD1. The CDR3 length is 17 residues. The germline V gene encodes CDR1 LNHDA and CDR2 SQIVND (reference sequence). J was trimmed by 0 bases and V by 7 bases; bases with no gene match: 9. CDR3: CASTLRDRGISGNTIYF. The CDR3 nucleotides are TGTGCCAGTACCCTCCGGGACAGGGGCATCTCTGGAAACACCATATATTTT.

The chain links TRBV9 to TRBJ2-7; TRBD1 aligns across 11 bases. The CDR3 is 13 residues long. Germline V lookup: CDR1 SGDLS, CDR2 YYNGEE. The trim removed 0 bases at V and 9 bases at J, leaving 2 bases unmatched. The CDR3 nucleotides are TGTGCCAGCAGCGTAGGTGGGACAGGGGGGCAGTACTTC. This sequence encodes CASSVGGTGGQYF.

This chain connects TRBV6-5 to TRBJ2-1; 8 bases match TRBD2. With 4 bases clipped from V and 4 bases from J, the junction kept 6 bases outside the gene matches. The germline V gene has CDR1 MNHEY and CDR2 SVGAGI. The CDR3 runs to 15 residues. The CDR3 nucleotides read TGTGCCAGCAGTTCCCGTCAGCGGGGGTACAATGAGCAGTTCTTC. Protein sequence: CASSSRQRGYNEQFF.

This chain joins TRBV7-6 and TRBJ2-1, with a possible D match to TRBD2 (5 bases). V dropped 7 bases and J dropped 0 bases, with 16 bases sitting between them. Germline-derived CDR1 and CDR2 are SGHVS and FNYEAQ. CDR3 length: 16 amino acids. The CDR3 DNA reads TGTGCCAGCACCGCGGACGGGGTTAGCTCCTACAATGAGCAGTTCTTC. This gives the protein CASTADGVSSYNEQFF.

The chain recombines TRBV7-9 with TRBJ2-5; D remains unclear. Germline V gene data show CDR1 as SEHNR and CDR2 as FQNEAQ (reference sequence). Deletions cut 2 bases from V and 4 bases from J, with 5 bases between. The CDR3 covers 12 residues. The CDR3 DNA reads as TGTGCCAGCAGCTTAAGCCCAGAGACCCAGTACTTC. Translated: CASSLSPETQYF.

The chain joins TRBV5-1 to TRBJ1-5; D ambiguous. Germline lookup yields CDR1 SGHRS and CDR2 YFSETQ. This CDR3 spans 15 amino acids. Between the trimmed V and J ends, which lost 0 bases and 0 bases, there was a span of 7 bases. The CDR3 nucleotides are TGCGCCAGCAGCTTGGGAGGGCTTAGCAATCAGCCCCAGCATTTT. The encoded protein is CASSLGGLSNQPQHF.

The rearrangement joins TRBV6-6 to TRBJ1-3, with TRBD1 identical over 7 bases. The CDR3 is made up of 15 amino acids. Germline V gene data show CDR1 as MNHNY and CDR2 as SVGAGI (reference sequence). Germline trimming cut 7 bases from V and 4 bases from J; bases unmatched to any gene: 10. The CDR3 loop is CASTPYRGAGNTIYF. DNA for the CDR3: TGTGCCAGCACCCCCTACAGGGGCGCCGGAAACACCATATATTTT.

The CDR3 bases are TGTGCCATCAGTTTTGGGACAGGAGCCGTTGAAAAACTGTTTTTT. This encodes CAISFGTGAVEKLFF. The chain carries TRBV10-3 and TRBJ1-4; TRBD1 matches 8 bases. Germline CDR1 reads ENHRY; CDR2 reads SYGVKD. V was pared by 5 bases and J by 7 bases, with 9 bases of the junction left unmatched. The length of the CDR3 is 15 residues.

This chain links TRBV12-3 or TRBV12-4 with TRBJ2-7; 9 positions agree with TRBD1. With V trimmed by 3 bases and J by 5 bases, 2 bases remained unmatched. The CDR3 runs 13 residues. The CDR3 loop is CASSLGQGDEQYV. The CDR3 DNA follows: TGTGCCAGCAGTTTGGGACAGGGTGACGAGCAGTACGTC.